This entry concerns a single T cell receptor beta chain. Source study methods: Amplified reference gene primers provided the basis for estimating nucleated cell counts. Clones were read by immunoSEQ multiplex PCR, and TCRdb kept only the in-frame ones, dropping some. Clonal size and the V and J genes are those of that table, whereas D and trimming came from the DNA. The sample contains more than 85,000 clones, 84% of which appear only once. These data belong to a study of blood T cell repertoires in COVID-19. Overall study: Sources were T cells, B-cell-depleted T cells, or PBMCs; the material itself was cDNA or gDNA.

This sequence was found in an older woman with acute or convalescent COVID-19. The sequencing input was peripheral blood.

The CDR3 DNA sequence: TGCGCCAGCAGCCAAGAAAACGGTGGCTACACCTTC. Amino acids: CASSQENGGYTF. The rearrangement uses TRBV4-1 and TRBJ1-2; D is uncertain. V was trimmed by 0 bases and J by 7 bases, leaving 6 bases between them. Germline V CDR1 and CDR2: MGHRA, YSYEKL. CDR3 size: 12 residues.